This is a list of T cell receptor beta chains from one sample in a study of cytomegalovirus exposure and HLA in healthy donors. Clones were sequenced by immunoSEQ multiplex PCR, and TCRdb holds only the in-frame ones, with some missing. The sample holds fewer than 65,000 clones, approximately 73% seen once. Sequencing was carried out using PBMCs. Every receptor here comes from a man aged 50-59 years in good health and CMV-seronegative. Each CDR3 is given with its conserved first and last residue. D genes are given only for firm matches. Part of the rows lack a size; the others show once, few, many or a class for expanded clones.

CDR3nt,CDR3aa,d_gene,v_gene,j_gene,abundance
TGTGCCAGCAGCTACGCCGGGACAGGCAACACTGAAGCTTTCTTT,CASSYAGTGNTEAFF,TRBD1,TRBV7-9,TRBJ1-1,.
TGTGCCAGCAGCTTAAGAGGGTCCGAGCAGTACTTC,CASSLRGSEQYF,.,TRBV7-6,TRBJ2-7,.
TGCACCAGCAGCCAGAATTTACCAGGGGTGGTGGGAGAAAAACTGTTTTTT,CTSSQNLPGVVGEKLFF,.,TRBV1,TRBJ1-4,once
TGTGCCACTCCCCAGGGGATGAACACTGAAGCTTTCTTT,CATPQGMNTEAFF,.,TRBV2,TRBJ1-1,.
TGTGCCACCCAAATTGGGGGGGGACTTTATGGCTACACCTTC,CATQIGGGLYGYTF,.,TRBV6-5,TRBJ1-2,.
TGTGCCAGCGGACGGGGGGACACTGAAGCTTTCTTT,CASGRGDTEAFF,.,TRBV6-5,TRBJ1-1,.
TGTGCCAGCAGCTCAGTGGGACAGGGGCGCGCCGAGCAGTACTTC,CASSSVGQGRAEQYF,TRBD1,TRBV7-9,TRBJ2-7,.
TGTGCCAGCAGTGCTAGCGGGGGGGCTTACAATGAGCAGTTCTTC,CASSASGGAYNEQFF,.,TRBV21-1,TRBJ2-1,.
TGTGCCAGCAGCTTAGGGCTGGGGGCCTTAGATACGCAGTATTTT,CASSLGLGALDTQYF,.,TRBV5-4,TRBJ2-3,.
TGTGCCAGCAGCCACTGGGAAGCGGGTGGGAATGAGCAGTTCTTC,CASSHWEAGGNEQFF,.,TRBV14,TRBJ2-1,.
TGTGCCAGCAGACCCGCGGCTGTTGGGGAAGCTTTCTTT,CASRPAAVGEAFF,.,TRBV27,TRBJ1-1,.
TGTGCCAGCAGCCGGGGGGATGGCTACACCTTC,CASSRGDGYTF,.,TRBV4-2,TRBJ1-2,few
TGTGCCAGTAGCCCCGGGGGAGCGGGCTACGAGCAGTACTTC,CASSPGGAGYEQYF,.,TRBV27,TRBJ2-7,once
TGTGCCAGCAGCGTAGCGGGAGGACAAGAGACCCAGTACTTC,CASSVAGGQETQYF,TRBD2,TRBV9,TRBJ2-5,.
TGTGCCAGCAGTTTCTCGATGTTGGGGGAGAGCGGGGGGGGGAACACCGGGGAGCTGTTTTTT,CASSFSMLGESGGGNTGELFF,TRBD2,TRBV28,TRBJ2-2,few
TGTGCCAGCAGTCTAACGGGATTCTACAATGAGCAGTTCTTC,CASSLTGFYNEQFF,.,TRBV27,TRBJ2-1,once
TGTGCCAGCAGCCCAGGGCCCAATTCACCCCTCCACTTT,CASSPGPNSPLHF,.,TRBV6-1,TRBJ1-6,.
TGTGCCAGCAGCCCCACGACCGGGGGAAGGGAGACCCAGTACTTC,CASSPTTGGRETQYF,.,TRBV5-4,TRBJ2-5,.
TGCGCCAGCAGCTCTGGACAGGGGTCGTATGGCTACACCTTC,CASSSGQGSYGYTF,TRBD1,TRBV5-1,TRBJ1-2,.
TGTGCCAGCAGTCGGGACTCCACAGATACGCAGTATTTT,CASSRDSTDTQYF,.,TRBV5-4,TRBJ2-3,.
TGCGCCAGCAGCTTGGCTGGGGCGAACACTGAAGCTTTCTTT,CASSLAGANTEAFF,.,TRBV5-1,TRBJ1-1,.
TGTGCCAGCAGCGGGCGACAGGACCCCACCGGGGAGCTGTTTTTT,CASSGRQDPTGELFF,.,TRBV7-9,TRBJ2-2,.
TGTGCCAGCAGCTTAGAGGGACTAGCGGGGGGACCGCTGTTTTTT,CASSLEGLAGGPLFF,TRBD2,TRBV7-9,TRBJ2-2,.
TGTGCCAGCAGCTTAGGGGGCCAGGGGAATTCACCCCTCCACTTT,CASSLGGQGNSPLHF,.,TRBV7-9,TRBJ1-6,.
TGTGCCAGCAGTCACAAGAACACCGGGGAGCTGTTTTTT,CASSHKNTGELFF,.,TRBV14,TRBJ2-2,.
TGCGCCAGCTCTCCCCCCACAGATACGCAGTATTTT,CASSPPTDTQYF,.,TRBV5-1,TRBJ2-3,.